This TCR beta chain originates from a study of T cell changes during pregnancy in multiple sclerosis. This CDR3 region has 10 residues. From germline, CDR1 is DFQATT and CDR2 SNEGSKA (reference sequence). V dropped 5 bases and J dropped 3 bases, with 4 bases sitting between them. The table came from immunoSEQ multiplex PCR; TCRdb's copy has only in-frame clones and leaves some out. The sample carries 75,000 to 95,000 clones, roughly 90% recorded once. This clone showed up just once. This sequence originates from a female donor with multiple sclerosis, enrolled in a pregnancy study. Source: peripheral blood, taken before pregnancy. The J gene is TRBJ1-1, the V gene TRBV20-1; D remains unclear. The DNA for the CDR3 is TGCAGTGCTCGGGACACTGAAGCTTTCTTT. It encodes CSARDTEAFF.